This TCR beta chain was identified during a study of T cell repertoires in cytomegalovirus infection. Study details: Peptides in the study included HLA-C-restricted and HLA-B-restricted CMV epitopes. In public TCR beta signatures, there were indications of both CMV infection and matching HLA type. Regarding the study as a whole: Carriers of CMV and the relevant HLA type were discriminated by public TCR beta frequency. HLA-C-restricted CMV clonotypes gave the most frequent clonotype in two of eight donors.

This clonotype was seen a few times. Its matching antigen is unknown. The germline CDR1 and CDR2 sequences are SGHDT and YYEEEE. The CDR3 runs to 14 residues. With 4 bases removed from V and 6 bases from J, the gap between germline ends came to 14 bases. TCRdb re-derived calls from the reads in MiXCR, one entry per CDR3 protein. The sample yields about 770,000 distinct CDR3 sequences, roughly 28% seen once. The source is a human donor in good health (CMV status not recorded). Some clones in this sample may be carry-over from other donors' samples. The chain joins TRBV5-6 to TRBJ1-5; D not resolved. The starting material was cultured CD8+ T cells from PBMCs, obtained from culture after CMV antigen stimulation. CDR3 loop: CASSPGGPGQPQHF. The CDR3 DNA follows: TGTGCCAGCAGCCCAGGTGGACCCGGTCAGCCCCAGCATTTT.